A single sample is the source of the 21 T cell receptor beta chains below, sequenced in a study of T-cell reconstitution after alpha-beta-depleted transplantation in children. During its preparation, the TCRbeta library received unique molecular identifiers. TCRdb used MiXCR to reprocess the PCR reads, holding one entry per CDR3 protein. The repertoire holds about 590,000 distinct CDR3 sequences, with 10% to 15% as singletons. Sequenced material: PBMCs, mostly from graft donor cells, taken 360 days after TCRalphabeta/CD19-depleted stem cell transplant. These receptors were obtained from a male patient younger than 18 who had a stem cell transplant for acute myeloid leukemia, so the T cells may come from the graft donor.

The chain is built from TRBV12-3 or TRBV12-4 and TRBJ2-3, with 13 bases that match TRBD2. The CDR3 covers 16 residues. The J segment lost 6 bases and the V segment lost 5 bases, leaving 8 bases of the junction unmatched. The CDR3 DNA reads as TGTGCCAGCAGTCTTTGGACTAGCGGGAGCGGGGATACGCAGTATTTT. Amino acid sequence: CASSLWTSGSGDTQYF.

This clonotype was seen more than once but under ten times. The rearrangement links TRBV7-2 to TRBJ2-7; D not certain. V was trimmed by 8 bases and J by 7 bases, leaving 15 bases between them. The CDR3 length is 12 residues. The germline CDR1 and CDR2 sequences are SGHTA and FQGNSA. In DNA form, the CDR3 reads TGTGCCAGCGGCTGGGTTGATGGGGAGCAGTACTTC. This codes for CASGWVDGEQYF.

The gene calls are TRBV6-1 and TRBJ2-5; D is unresolved. This CDR3 is 14 amino acids long. Trimming took 7 bases from V and 0 from J, leaving 12 bases between them. The germline CDR1 and CDR2 sequences are MNHNS and SASEGT. The CDR3 sequence: CASTILWYQETQYF. CDR3 bases: TGTGCCAGCACCATACTATGGTACCAAGAGACCCAGTACTTC.

This clonotype was detected only a few times. The chain links TRBV14 to TRBJ1-1; 9 bases are shared with TRBD1. Germline assignment: CDR1 SGHDN and CDR2 FVKESK. The J segment lost 3 bases and the V segment lost 4 bases, leaving 6 bases of the junction unmatched. The CDR3 is made up of 15 amino acids. This chain's CDR3 is CASSRTGAYYTEAFF. CDR3 nucleotide sequence: TGTGCCAGCAGCCGGACAGGGGCTTATTACACTGAAGCTTTCTTT.

The genes are TRBV20-1 and TRBJ2-5; 10 bases map to TRBD2. The V gene's germline CDR1 is DFQATT and CDR2 SNEGSKA (reference sequence). The V segment lost 2 bases and the J segment 3 bases; nucleotides outside the gene matches: 9. CDR3 size: 16 residues. The CDR3 here is CSARPSGSKWEETQYF. CDR3 bases: TGCAGTGCTAGACCTAGCGGGAGTAAGTGGGAAGAGACCCAGTACTTC.

This clonotype was observed a few times. This chain connects TRBV20-1 to TRBJ1-2; no clear D. Germline CDR1 is DFQATT and CDR2 is SNEGSKA (reference sequence). The CDR3 totals 14 residues. V was clipped by 0 bases and J by 4 bases, with 12 bases between them. The CDR3 DNA sequence: TGCAGTGCTAGAGATCCGAGGTCATCCTATGGCTACACCTTC. Translated: CSARDPRSSYGYTF.

This chain links TRBV13 with TRBJ1-2, with 8 bases that match TRBD1. Germline V gives CDR1 PRHDT, CDR2 FYEKMQ (reference sequence). V was clipped by 3 bases and J by 5 bases; unmatched bases: 8. The CDR3 spans 15 residues. The CDR3 nucleotides read TGTGCCAGCAGCTTCCGACAGGGGCTTCTATATGGCTACACCTTC. Translated, it gives CASSFRQGLLYGYTF.

This clonotype has more than one count but fewer than ten. The chain employs TRBV6-5 and TRBJ2-3, with TRBD1 identical over 8 bases. The CDR3 is 17 residues long. Germline trimming cut 2 bases from V and 4 bases from J; bases unmatched to any gene: 11. Germline CDR1 reads MNHEY; CDR2 reads SVGAGI. This chain's CDR3 is CASSYTRTGTRADTQYF. CDR3 in DNA: TGTGCCAGCAGTTACACCCGGACAGGGACAAGGGCAGATACGCAGTATTTT.

The rearrangement joins TRBV20-1 to TRBJ2-2; D is unresolved. Per the germline V gene, CDR1 is DFQATT and CDR2 is SNEGSKA (reference sequence). The germline V and J ends were trimmed by 5 bases and 0 bases, with 7 bases remaining between them. This CDR3 is built from 13 residues. In nucleotides, the CDR3 is TGCAGTGCTTTTGGCCCGAACACCGGGGAGCTGTTTTTT. Protein: CSAFGPNTGELFF.

This rearrangement joins TRBV7-3 to TRBJ2-1; D gene ambiguous. Trimming shortened V by 5 bases and J by 3 bases, and 14 bases separated the two germline ends. Germline-derived CDR1 and CDR2 are SGHTA and FQGTGA. The CDR3 consists of 15 residues. DNA for the CDR3: TGTGCCAGCAGCCCGGGTAGACCCAACTACAATGAGCAGTTCTTC. Amino acids: CASSPGRPNYNEQFF. Drawing the rest from reference TRBV7-3 and TRBJ2-1, the complete variable domain is GAGVSQTPSNKVTEKGKYVELRCDPISGHTALYWYRQSLGQGPEFLIYFQGTGAADDSGLPNDRFFAVRPEGSVSTLKIQRTERGDSAVYLCASSPGRPNYNEQFFGPGTRLTVL.

This clonotype occurred a few times. The chain couples TRBV5-4 to TRBJ2-3; D may match TRBD1 or TRBD2 (6 bases each). V was trimmed by 9 bases and J by 3 bases, leaving 20 bases between them. The CDR3 length is 15 residues. Germline loops: CDR1 SGHNT, CDR2 YYREEE (reference sequence). The CDR3 DNA sequence: TGTGCCACAACCGGTGGGGGGCCGGGGACAGATACGCAGTATTTT. Protein: CATTGGGPGTDTQYF. The full variable domain, rest sourced from reference TRBV5-4 and TRBJ2-3, is ETGVTQSPTHLIKTRGQQVTLRCSSQSGHNTVSWYQQALGQGPQFIFQYYREEENGRGNFPPRFSGLQFPNYSSELNVNALELDDSALYLCATTGGGPGTDTQYFGPGTRLTVL.

This clonotype came up a few times. The J gene is TRBJ2-1, the V gene TRBV29-1; 7 bases match TRBD2. The germline CDR1 and CDR2 sequences are SQVTM and ANQGSEA. After removal of 2 bases from V and 5 bases from J, the junction contained 6 bases not matched to a gene. This CDR3 is 14 amino acids long. DNA of the CDR3: TGCAGCGTTGAATGGGTAGCGGGTGACAATGAGCAGTTCTTC. It yields the protein CSVEWVAGDNEQFF.

The V call is TRBV20-1, the J call TRBJ2-7, with D perhaps given as TRBD1 or TRBD2 (5 bases each). The CDR3 consists of 14 residues. V gave up 3 bases and J gave up 6 bases, with 18 bases separating them. The germline CDR1 and CDR2 sequences are DFQATT and SNEGSKA (reference sequence). CDR3 residues: CSASLGDQAFEQYF. The CDR3 DNA follows: TGCAGTGCTAGTCTGGGGGACCAGGCCTTCGAGCAGTACTTC.

This clonotype was detected ten times or more. The gene calls are TRBV25-1 and TRBJ2-7; 7 bases line up with TRBD1. The CDR3 is 13 amino acids. Per the germline V gene, CDR1 is MGHDK and CDR2 is SYGVNS. Unmatched junction bases numbered 2, after V lost 4 bases and J lost 2 bases. The CDR3 here is CASSGTGAYEQYF. The DNA of the CDR3 is TGTGCCAGCAGTGGGACAGGCGCCTACGAGCAGTACTTC.

Comments on this clonotype: At one of its ends the junction is not consistent with the germline gene, which may arise from a read error. V is TRBV12-3 or TRBV12-4 and J is TRBJ2-7, with 8 bases lining up with TRBD2. The CDR3 is 15 amino acids. CDR3 nucleotide sequence: TGTGCCAGCAGCTTAGCGGGAATCAGCTCCTACGAGCAGTACTTC. Its protein product is CASSLAGISSYEQYF.

The genes are TRBV28 and TRBJ2-7, with D possibly matching TRBD2 (5 bases). The CDR3 has 14 amino acids. Germline V gene data show CDR1 as MDHEN and CDR2 as SYDVKM. The germline V and J ends were trimmed by 6 bases and 6 bases, with 18 bases remaining between them. Here the CDR3 reads CASRDISGRGEQYF. CDR3 in DNA: TGTGCCAGCAGAGACATAAGCGGTCGGGGCGAGCAGTACTTC.

The chain combines TRBV20-1 with TRBJ2-5; D uncertain. Trimming took 6 bases from V and 5 from J, leaving 10 bases between them. CDR3 length equals 11 residues. The V gene's germline CDR1 is DFQATT and CDR2 SNEGSKA (reference sequence). The CDR3 DNA reads TGCAGTGCCCTCAGACCGGAGACCCAGTACTTC. Translated: CSALRPETQYF.

This chain links TRBV7-9 with TRBJ2-3; tentatively, D is TRBD2 (6 bases). Germline assignment: CDR1 SEHNR and CDR2 FQNEAQ (reference sequence). Trimming shortened V by 2 bases and J by 8 bases, and 14 bases separated the two germline ends. This CDR3 has 14 residues. In nucleotides, the CDR3 is TGTGCCAGCAGCTTACCCCAGACTAGTGGTACGCAGTATTTT. Translation gives CASSLPQTSGTQYF.

The chain recombines TRBV20-1 with TRBJ2-7; 8 nucleotides agree with TRBD2. V lost 3 bases, J lost 2 bases, and 6 bases stayed unmatched. CDR3 length equals 14 residues. Germline assignment: CDR1 DFQATT and CDR2 SNEGSKA (reference sequence). The CDR3 DNA is TGCAGTGCTAGTTTCACTAGCGGCACCTACGAGCAGTACTTC. Protein: CSASFTSGTYEQYF.

There are many counts of this clonotype. This chain connects TRBV6-5 to TRBJ2-5; D is ambiguous. The CDR3 has 14 amino acids. Germline CDR1 and CDR2: MNHEY and SVGAGI. Trimming took 0 bases from V and 2 from J, leaving 7 bases between them. The CDR3 loop reads CASSYSPRQETQYF. The CDR3, as DNA: TGTGCCAGCAGTTACTCGCCCAGGCAAGAGACCCAGTACTTC.

This clonotype was detected many times. This sequence joins TRBV7-6 and TRBJ2-7, with a weak D call TRBD1 (6 bases). CDR3 size: 15 residues. V shed 1 base and J shed 6 bases, with 16 bases lying between them. CDR1 and CDR2 from the germline V gene are SGHVS and FNYEAQ. The CDR3 DNA reads as TGTGCCAGCAGCTTAGAGTCCGGGACACCAGGCGAGCAGTACTTC. Translated, it gives CASSLESGTPGEQYF.